The 25 T cell receptor beta chains listed next were all sequenced from one sample in a study of T-cell memory formation after mild COVID-19. From the 5' RACE reads, TCRdb called clonotypes with MiXCR, one entry per CDR3 protein. The sample includes around 99,000 distinct CDR3 sequences, about an eighth of them seen just once. The sequenced sample was PBMCs or a T cell subset sorted from them (not recorded which). All receptors derive from a man aged 18 to 30 who had mild COVID-19 (a few samples of this study predate the infection). Cell type and time point are not known.

This clonotype has more than one count but fewer than ten. The CDR3 does not end in the conserved phenylalanine or tryptophan, so this is likely a read error. The chain couples TRBV6-5 to TRBJ1-6, with a weak D call TRBD1 (5 bases). The CDR3 is 13 amino acids. Germline loops: CDR1 MNHEY, CDR2 SVGAGI. Trimming pared 4 bases from V and 14 bases from J, leaving 15 bases between. The DNA for the CDR3 is TGTGCCAGCAGTTCGGGACCCTGGTGGGCCCTCCACCTT. Its protein is CASSSGPWWALHL.

This clonotype has just a few counts. This chain uses TRBV7-3 with TRBJ2-2; D may be TRBD1 (6 bases). Trimming stripped 5 bases from V and 3 bases from J, with 13 bases between. The CDR3 totals 15 residues. Germline CDR1 is SGHTA and CDR2 is FQGTGA. This CDR3 is CASSPQGWDTGELFF. For the CDR3, the DNA is TGTGCCAGCAGCCCCCAGGGGTGGGACACCGGGGAGCTGTTTTTT. The variable domain in full, completed from reference TRBV7-3 and TRBJ2-2, reads GAGVSQTPSNKVTEKGKYVELRCDPISGHTALYWYRQSLGQGPEFLIYFQGTGAADDSGLPNDRFFAVRPEGSVSTLKIQRTERGDSAVYLCASSPQGWDTGELFFGEGSRLTVL.

The V gene is TRBV15, the J gene TRBJ2-1, with D possibly being TRBD1 (6 bases). V lost 3 bases, J lost 8 bases, and 11 bases lay in between. This CDR3 contains 13 residues. The V gene's germline CDR1 is LNHNV and CDR2 YYDKDF (reference sequence). The CDR3 DNA follows: TGTGCCACCAGCAGCACAGGGTCCCATGAGCAGTTCTTC. This gives the protein CATSSTGSHEQFF.

The rearrangement links TRBV11-3 to TRBJ2-5; the match to TRBD2 covers 12 bases. Per germline, CDR1 SGHNT and CDR2 YENEEA. The ends lost 5 bases at V and 5 bases at J; junction bases unmatched: 12. The CDR3 is 17 residues long. The CDR3: CASSHRLAGVTQETQYF. The CDR3 bases are TGTGCCAGCAGCCACCGACTAGCGGGGGTTACCCAGGAGACCCAGTACTTC.

This clonotype turned up a few times. V gene TRBV7-8 combines with J gene TRBJ1-6; no clear D gene. The length of the CDR3 is 17 residues. Germline V gives CDR1 SGHVS, CDR2 FQNEAQ. V lost 2 bases and J lost 0, with 11 bases in between. The CDR3 is CASSLIRGSSYNSPLHF. CDR3 in DNA: TGTGCCAGCAGCTTAATACGGGGTAGCTCCTATAATTCACCCCTCCACTTT.

The gene calls are TRBV5-6 and TRBJ2-5, with a weak D call TRBD2 (6 bases). CDR3 size: 15 residues. The germline CDR1 and CDR2 sequences are SGHDT and YYEEEE. Trimming shortened V by 4 bases and J by 1 base, and 14 bases separated the two germline ends. The CDR3 DNA follows: TGTGCCAGCAGCGAAAAAGGGACTTTCCAAGAGACCCAGTACTTC. Its protein product is CASSEKGTFQETQYF.

The chain couples TRBV7-8 to TRBJ2-7; D not resolved. Per the germline V gene, CDR1 is SGHVS and CDR2 is FQNEAQ. The CDR3 is made up of 13 amino acids. The germline V and J ends were trimmed by 7 bases and 1 base, with 11 bases remaining between them. This CDR3 is CASNPTSSYEQYF. CDR3 in DNA: TGTGCCAGCAACCCCACGTCTTCCTACGAGCAGTACTTC.

V is TRBV4-2 and J is TRBJ1-1; TRBD1 is a possible D gene (5 bases). Germline V gives CDR1 LGHNA, CDR2 YNFKEQ. CDR3 length: 17 amino acids. Trimming left V 1 base short and J 6 bases short, with 21 bases between. The CDR3 coding sequence is TGTGCCAGCAGCCAAGGGGGTCTGGGGGGACGGGGCGCTGAAGCTTTCTTT. This encodes CASSQGGLGGRGAEAFF.

Only a few counts were recorded for this clonotype. The chain is built from TRBV7-3 and TRBJ1-1; D remains ambiguous. V was clipped by 5 bases and J by 0 bases, with 10 bases between them. The germline V gene has CDR1 SGHTA and CDR2 FQGTGA. This CDR3 region has 14 residues. The CDR3 DNA reads as TGTGCCAGCAGCCCGGACTCTTTGAACACTGAAGCTTTCTTT. Protein product: CASSPDSLNTEAFF. Combining the CDR3 with reference TRBV7-3 and TRBJ1-1 gives the whole variable domain GAGVSQTPSNKVTEKGKYVELRCDPISGHTALYWYRQSLGQGPEFLIYFQGTGAADDSGLPNDRFFAVRPEGSVSTLKIQRTERGDSAVYLCASSPDSLNTEAFFGQGTRLTVV.

The chain combines TRBV5-4 with TRBJ2-7, with 7 positions matching TRBD1. Germline V gives CDR1 SGHNT, CDR2 YYREEE (reference sequence). The CDR3 contains 14 residues. The trim removed 4 bases at V and 0 bases at J, leaving 4 bases unmatched. CDR3 sequence reads: CASSRWDSSYEQYF. The CDR3 DNA follows: TGTGCCAGCAGCCGATGGGACAGCTCCTACGAGCAGTACTTC.

This clonotype was counted ten times or more. V usage is TRBV29-1 and J usage is TRBJ2-3; weak D call: TRBD2 (5 bases). V shed 7 bases and J shed 8 bases, with 19 bases lying between them. This CDR3 is built from 13 residues. Per germline, CDR1 SQVTM and CDR2 ANQGSEA. The CDR3 protein is CSARIGSAGTQYF. The CDR3 DNA follows: TGCAGCGCCCGAATCGGGTCCGCGGGTACGCAGTATTTT.

This clonotype has more than one count but fewer than ten. J is TRBJ1-3 and V is TRBV6-5; D may be TRBD1 (5 bases). V dropped 6 bases and J dropped 2 bases, with 11 bases sitting between them. The CDR3 runs to 14 residues. Germline assignment: CDR1 MNHEY and CDR2 SVGAGI. In DNA, the CDR3 is TGTGCCAGCAGCCCCGGGGGAGCTGGAAACACCATATATTTT. Amino acids: CASSPGGAGNTIYF.

The V gene is TRBV10-3, the J gene TRBJ2-5, with 8 bases fitting TRBD2. Germline CDR1 reads ENHRY; CDR2 reads SYGVKD. CDR3 length: 14 amino acids. V was clipped by 8 bases and J by 0 bases; unmatched bases: 5. CDR3 nucleotides: TGTGCCATCGGAGCGGGGGCGAACCAAGAGACCCAGTACTTC. This translates into CAIGAGANQETQYF.

The V gene is TRBV6-2 or TRBV6-3, the J gene TRBJ2-1; D unresolved. This CDR3 is 15 amino acids long. Looked up from germline, CDR1 is MNHEY and CDR2 is SVGEGT. V lost 2 bases, J lost 5 bases, and 13 bases lay in between. The chain's CDR3 is CASSYMGFSDNEQFF. In DNA form, the CDR3 reads TGTGCCAGCAGTTACATGGGCTTTTCTGACAATGAGCAGTTCTTC.

This clonotype was detected a few times. The V gene is TRBV7-6, the J gene TRBJ2-1; no clear D gene. The germline CDR1 and CDR2 sequences are SGHVS and FNYEAQ. V was clipped by 0 bases and J by 4 bases, with 10 bases between them. This CDR3 has 15 residues. This chain's CDR3 is CASSLALERYNEQFF. The CDR3 DNA is TGTGCCAGCAGCTTAGCGCTGGAACGGTACAATGAGCAGTTCTTC.

A few counts support this clonotype. The chain couples TRBV12-3 or TRBV12-4 to TRBJ2-1; 7 nucleotides line up with TRBD2. This CDR3 is 17 amino acids long. Trimming cost V 5 bases and J 3 bases; bases outside gene matches: 13. DNA for the CDR3: TGTGCCAGCAGTCCGCCCCCCTCGCGGGGGTACTACAATGAGCAGTTCTTC. This encodes CASSPPPSRGYYNEQFF.

The chain combines TRBV6-2 or TRBV6-3 with TRBJ2-5; the D is unclear. Trimming took 4 bases from V and 1 from J, leaving 13 bases between them. This CDR3 is 15 amino acids long. The germline CDR1 and CDR2 sequences are MNHEY and SVGEGT. The CDR3 coding sequence is TGTGCCAGCAGTTTGGTTAGCCCACTCCAAGAGACCCAGTACTTC. Protein product: CASSLVSPLQETQYF.

This chain connects TRBV11-2 to TRBJ1-2; no firm D call. V was pared by 0 bases and J by 7 bases, with 6 bases between. Germline assignment: CDR1 SGHAT and CDR2 FQNNGV. This CDR3 is 12 amino acids long. CDR3 in DNA: TGTGCCAGCAGCTTAGAAGCGGGTGGCTACACCTTC. Protein product: CASSLEAGGYTF. The variable domain in full, with the rest retrieved from reference TRBV11-2 and TRBJ1-2, is EAGVAQSPRYKIIEKRQSVAFWCNPISGHATLYWYQQILGQGPKLLIQFQNNGVVDDSQLPKDRFSAERLKGVDSTLKIQPAKLEDSAVYLCASSLEAGGYTFGSGTRLTVV.

This clonotype came up a few times. This sequence joins TRBV7-2 and TRBJ2-3; 7 positions agree with TRBD2. The ends lost 1 base at V and 5 bases at J; junction bases unmatched: 18. There are 19 residues in the CDR3. Germline V CDR1 and CDR2: SGHTA, FQGNSA. DNA for the CDR3: TGTGCCAGCAGCTTAGGGTGGTGGCGGGGTCCTTGGGAGGGAGATACGCAGTATTTT. This encodes CASSLGWWRGPWEGDTQYF.

The rearrangement links TRBV12-3 or TRBV12-4 to TRBJ2-1; possibly TRBD1 for D (5 bases). This CDR3 contains 11 residues. V was pared by 8 bases and J by 9 bases, with 11 bases between. The CDR3 is CASGAVSEQFF. CDR3 coding DNA: TGTGCCAGCGGGGCCGTGAGTGAGCAGTTCTTC.

Only a few counts were recorded for this clonotype. CDR3 coding DNA: TGTGCCACCGCGGAGGGAAATCAGCCCCAGCATTTT. This sequence encodes CATAEGNQPQHF. The gene calls are TRBV24-1 and TRBJ1-5; D is undetermined. The CDR3 runs 12 residues. The germline gives CDR1 KGHDR, CDR2 SFDVKD. Trimming took 9 bases from V and 4 from J, leaving 9 bases between them.

Ten or more counts support this clonotype. The chain has TRBV10-3 and TRBJ1-3; no definite D call. The V gene lost 8 bases and the J gene lost 7 bases, with 9 bases spanning the gap. The CDR3 sequence is 11 residues long. Per the germline V gene, CDR1 is ENHRY and CDR2 is SYGVKD. CDR3 DNA: TGTGCCATCCACACGGCGAACACCATATATTTT. It yields the protein CAIHTANTIYF.

This clonotype was picked up a small number of times. The genes are TRBV6-2 or TRBV6-3 and TRBJ2-3; D not resolved. The CDR3 length is 16 residues. Germline assignment: CDR1 MNHEY and CDR2 SVGEGT. V was shortened by 5 bases and J by 3 bases, with 18 bases between the two germline ends. The CDR3 coding sequence is TGTGCCAGCAGTCCCCTCGAACATCCCAATACAGATACGCAGTATTTT. Protein sequence: CASSPLEHPNTDTQYF.

This chain connects TRBV4-3 to TRBJ2-3, with 9 bases identical to TRBD2. J gave up 5 bases and V 3 bases, and 6 bases lay outside the gene matches. CDR3 size: 15 residues. Germline assignment: CDR1 LGHNA and CDR2 YSLEER. The DNA for the CDR3 is TGCGCCAGCAGCCAGGCGGGAGGGGCGGGAGATACGCAGTATTTT. Translating gives CASSQAGGAGDTQYF.

Only a few counts were recorded for this clonotype. The J gene is TRBJ2-3, the V gene TRBV4-2, with 11 nucleotides matching TRBD2. Germline V gene sequence: CDR1 LGHNA, CDR2 YNFKEQ. The CDR3 runs 17 residues. V trimming: 4 bases; J trimming: 4 bases; junction bases outside the gene matches: 10. This CDR3 reads CASSPLTSGDQADTQYF. CDR3 nucleotides: TGTGCCAGCAGCCCCCTGACTAGCGGGGATCAGGCAGATACGCAGTATTTT.